This is a list of T cell receptor beta chains from one sample in a study of blood T cell repertoires in COVID-19. Only in-frame clones appear in the TCRdb table, and some are missing; sequencing was by immunoSEQ multiplex PCR. The profile shows around 68,000 clones, around 87% of them singletons. What was sequenced was peripheral blood. Receptor source: a man aged 45-65 years with acute or convalescent COVID-19. The CDR3 runs from the conserved cysteine through the conserved F or W. D genes are given only for firm matches. For some rows the clone size is stated as once, few or many, or as a class when expanded; others skip it.

j_call,d_call,clone_size,v_call,cdr3_nt,cdr3_aa
TRBJ2-7,-,once,TRBV27,TGTGCCACCCGACCATGGGCCTATGGTGGGAGCTACGAGCAGTACTTC,CATRPWAYGGSYEQYF
TRBJ1-1,-,-,TRBV11-3,TGTGCCAGCAGCTTAGGTCCAGGTACGAACACTGAAGCTTTCTTT,CASSLGPGTNTEAFF
TRBJ1-2,TRBD1,-,TRBV19,TGTGCCAGTAGGGACAGGGGGCCCGGAGGCTACACCTTC,CASRDRGPGGYTF
TRBJ1-3,-,-,TRBV2,TGTGCCAGCAGTGAGTCCAGGACAGAAGCTTCTGGAAACACCATATATTTT,CASSESRTEASGNTIYF
TRBJ1-2,-,-,TRBV5-1,TGCGCCAGCAGCTTGGGATTAGGGGCAGTCGGTGACGGCTACACCTTC,CASSLGLGAVGDGYTF
TRBJ2-1,-,few,TRBV14,TGTGCCAGCAGCTTACGAGACTTCTCCTACAATGAGCAGTTCTTC,CASSLRDFSYNEQFF
TRBJ1-1,-,-,TRBV29-1,TGCAGCGTGGAGTCAGGACCGGACAGGAACACTGAAGCTTTCTTT,CSVESGPDRNTEAFF
TRBJ1-2,-,-,TRBV30,TGTGCCTGGAGCTGGGTAGGGGGATTGCGTGGCTACACCTTC,CAWSWVGGLRGYTF
TRBJ2-3,TRBD1,-,TRBV18,TGTGCCAGCTCACCAAGGACAGGACTCACAGATACGCAGTATTTT,CASSPRTGLTDTQYF
TRBJ2-1,TRBD2,-,TRBV7-8,TGTGCCAGCAGCCCCCCTAAGCGGGAGTTCTACAATGAGCAGTTCTTC,CASSPPKREFYNEQFF
TRBJ1-5,-,few,TRBV6-5,TGTGCCAGCAGTTACGACGGGGTGAGTCAGCCCCAGCATTTT,CASSYDGVSQPQHF
TRBJ2-3,TRBD1,few,TRBV11-2,TGTGCCAGCAGCTTAATAAAGGGGCCACAGGGGGCAAGAGATACGCAGTATTTT,CASSLIKGPQGARDTQYF
TRBJ1-5,-,-,TRBV19,TGTGCCAGTAGTATAGATGGGGTCCCGGGGTTTGGGATCCATCAGCCCCAGCATTTT,CASSIDGVPGFGIHQPQHF
TRBJ2-1,TRBD2,-,TRBV7-9,TGTGCCAGCGGTCTAGCGGCCTACAATGAGCAGTTCTTC,CASGLAAYNEQFF
TRBJ2-2,-,once,TRBV4-1,TGCGCCAGCAGCCAAGAAACTCTTCTCGGGGAGCTGTTTTTT,CASSQETLLGELFF
TRBJ2-3,-,-,TRBV27,TGTGCCAGCAGTTTAATGGCTAGCACAGATACGCAGTATTTT,CASSLMASTDTQYF
TRBJ1-2,TRBD1,-,TRBV5-5,TGTGCCAGCAGTTTTCAGGGGGACTATGGCTACACCTTC,CASSFQGDYGYTF
TRBJ1-5,-,-,TRBV2,TGTGCCAGCAGGGCTAGAGGACAGAGCAATCAGCCCCAGCATTTT,CASRARGQSNQPQHF
TRBJ2-7,-,-,TRBV5-1,TGCGCCAGCAGCAAAGCCACCGGGACATATAACTACGAGCAGTACTTC,CASSKATGTYNYEQYF
TRBJ1-2,TRBD1,-,TRBV9,TGTGCCAGCAGCGTAGATTTGGACAGGGGAAACTATGGCTACACCTTC,CASSVDLDRGNYGYTF
TRBJ2-6,TRBD1,-,TRBV30,TGTGCCTGCGCAGGGACAGGGATTAAATCTGGGGCCAACGTCCTGACTTTC,CACAGTGIKSGANVLTF
TRBJ2-2,-,-,TRBV24-1,TGTGCCACCAGTGATCGGCGGGCAAACACCGGGGAGCTGTTTTTT,CATSDRRANTGELFF
TRBJ2-2,-,-,TRBV24-1,TGTGCCACCAGTGGTGGGGGGTGGTACACCGGGGAGCTGTTTTTT,CATSGGGWYTGELFF
TRBJ2-3,-,-,TRBV2,TGTGCCAGCAGTTCCGACTCCGGGGGTGGTACAGATACGCAGTATTTT,CASSSDSGGGTDTQYF
TRBJ1-1,-,-,TRBV20-1,TGCAGTGCTAGTGCAGGGCTGAACACTGAAGCTTTCTTT,CSASAGLNTEAFF
TRBJ1-5,-,-,TRBV12-3/TRBV12-4,TGTGCCAGCAGTTTCGGTAGCAATCAGCCCCAGCATTTT,CASSFGSNQPQHF
TRBJ1-2,-,-,TRBV28,TGTGCCAGCAGTTTACAGGGAAACTATGGCTACACCTTC,CASSLQGNYGYTF
TRBJ2-2,TRBD1,-,TRBV30,TGTGCCTTCGACAGGGGGCTTATTACCGGGGAGCTGTTTTTT,CAFDRGLITGELFF
TRBJ2-3,-,-,TRBV7-5,TGTGCCAGAAGCCCCCGAGGGCCGCCAGATACGCAGTATTTT,CARSPRGPPDTQYF
TRBJ2-4,-,-,TRBV10-2,TGCGCCAGCAGGAATACAGCTGCCAAAAACATTCAGTACTTC,CASRNTAAKNIQYF